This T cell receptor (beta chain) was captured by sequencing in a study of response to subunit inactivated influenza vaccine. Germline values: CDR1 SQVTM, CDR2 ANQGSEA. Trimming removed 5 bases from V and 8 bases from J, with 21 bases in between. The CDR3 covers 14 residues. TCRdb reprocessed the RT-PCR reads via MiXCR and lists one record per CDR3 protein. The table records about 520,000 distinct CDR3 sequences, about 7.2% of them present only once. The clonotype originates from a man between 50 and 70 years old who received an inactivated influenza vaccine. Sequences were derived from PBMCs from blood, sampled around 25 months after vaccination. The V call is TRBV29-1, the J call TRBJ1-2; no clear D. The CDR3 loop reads CSVTDPNKGAGYTF. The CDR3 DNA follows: TGCAGCGTTACCGACCCAAACAAGGGAGCCGGCTACACCTTC.